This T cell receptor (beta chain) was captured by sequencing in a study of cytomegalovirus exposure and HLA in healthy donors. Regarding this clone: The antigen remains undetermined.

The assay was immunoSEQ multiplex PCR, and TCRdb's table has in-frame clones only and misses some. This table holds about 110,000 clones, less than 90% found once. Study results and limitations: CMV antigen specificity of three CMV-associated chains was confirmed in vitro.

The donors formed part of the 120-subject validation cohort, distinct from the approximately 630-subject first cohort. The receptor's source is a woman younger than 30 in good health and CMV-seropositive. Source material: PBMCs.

Here the CDR3 DNA reads TGTGCCAGCACCGAGGATGGCAGGGCTGGAAACACCATATATTTT. Translated: CASTEDGRAGNTIYF. The J gene is TRBJ1-3, the V gene TRBV28, with TRBD1 as a possible D gene (5 bases). The germline gives CDR1 MDHEN, CDR2 SYDVKM. The CDR3 spans 15 residues. Trimming shortened V by 7 bases and J by 2 bases, and 15 bases separated the two germline ends. Variable domain in full (rest from reference TRBV28 and TRBJ1-3): DVKVTQSSRYLVKRTGEKVFLECVQDMDHENMFWYRQDPGLGLRLIYFSYDVKMKEKGDIPEGYSVSREKKERFSLILESASTNQTSMYLCASTEDGRAGNTIYFGEGSWLTVV.